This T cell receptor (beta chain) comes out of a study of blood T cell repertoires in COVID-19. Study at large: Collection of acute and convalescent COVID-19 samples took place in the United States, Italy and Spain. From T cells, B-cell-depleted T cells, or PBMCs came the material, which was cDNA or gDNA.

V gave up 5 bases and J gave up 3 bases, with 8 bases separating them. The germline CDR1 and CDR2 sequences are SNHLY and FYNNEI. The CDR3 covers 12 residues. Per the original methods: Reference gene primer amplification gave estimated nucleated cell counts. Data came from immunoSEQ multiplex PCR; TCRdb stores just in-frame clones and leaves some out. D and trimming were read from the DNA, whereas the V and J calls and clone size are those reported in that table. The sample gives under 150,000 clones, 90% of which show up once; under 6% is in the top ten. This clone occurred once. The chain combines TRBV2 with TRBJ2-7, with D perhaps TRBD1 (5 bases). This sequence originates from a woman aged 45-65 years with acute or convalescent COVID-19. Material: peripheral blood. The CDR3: CASSLTDYEQYF. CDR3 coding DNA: TGTGCCAGCAGTTTGACAGACTACGAGCAGTACTTC.